Each of the 15 T cell receptor beta chains below was sequenced from the same sample in a study of blood T cell repertoires in COVID-19. Only in-frame clones appear in the TCRdb table, and some are missing; sequencing was by immunoSEQ multiplex PCR. The repertoire holds about 370,000 clones, with roughly 90% as singletons. Sequencing was done on a sample of peripheral blood. The receptors were gathered from a woman aged 30 to 39 with COVID-19, enrolled during active disease.

The genes are TRBV4-1 and TRBJ2-1; tentatively, D is TRBD1 (7 bases). CDR3 length: 13 residues. Trimming left V 1 base short and J 10 bases short, with 11 bases between. CDR1 and CDR2 (germline): MGHRA, YSYEKL. The CDR3 here is CASSQVGGQEQFF. DNA of the CDR3: TGCGCCAGCAGCCAAGTGGGGGGACAGGAGCAGTTCTTC.

The V call is TRBV27, the J call TRBJ2-7, with TRBD1 matching over 9 bases. Germline V gene sequence: CDR1 MNHEY, CDR2 SMNVEV (reference sequence). Germline trimming cut 5 bases from V and 4 bases from J; bases unmatched to any gene: 9. The CDR3 contains 15 residues. Here the CDR3 DNA reads TGTGCCAGCAGTAGGACAGGGGCGGCGGGTTACGAGCAGTACGTC. Its protein is CASSRTGAAGYEQYV.

The chain links TRBV6-6 to TRBJ1-6, with 7 bases identical to TRBD1. The CDR3 totals 12 residues. Germline CDR1 reads MNHNY; CDR2 reads SVGAGI (reference sequence). V was pared by 2 bases and J by 12 bases, with 1 base of the junction left unmatched. The CDR3 nucleotides are TGTGCCAGCAGTTACCAGGGGGGACCCCTCCACTTT. This sequence encodes CASSYQGGPLHF.

The chain couples TRBV19 to TRBJ2-2, with a weak D call TRBD2 (6 bases). The ends were cut back, 7 bases at V and 13 bases at J, with 13 bases in the middle. This CDR3 is built from 11 residues. CDR1 is LNHDA, CDR2 SQIVND, per germline (reference sequence). CDR3 residues: CASNPGGRLFF. The CDR3 bases are TGTGCCAGTAATCCCGGGGGTCGGCTGTTTTTT.

This chain connects TRBV28 to TRBJ1-3; tentatively, D is TRBD1 (6 bases). V was trimmed by 10 bases and J by 3 bases, leaving 13 bases between them. Germline values: CDR1 MDHEN, CDR2 SYDVKM. This CDR3 is built from 13 residues. The CDR3 DNA reads as TGTGCCATCTCACAGGGTCTTGGAAACACCATATATTTT. Its protein is CAISQGLGNTIYF. Full variable domain (rest looked up from reference TRBV28 and TRBJ1-3): DVKVTQSSRYLVKRTGEKVFLECVQDMDHENMFWYRQDPGLGLRLIYFSYDVKMKEKGDIPEGYSVSREKKERFSLILESASTNQTSMYLCAISQGLGNTIYFGEGSWLTVV.

The J gene is TRBJ2-5, the V gene TRBV28; 8 nucleotides line up with TRBD1. With V trimmed by 4 bases and J by 3 bases, 4 bases remained unmatched. The germline CDR1 and CDR2 sequences are MDHEN and SYDVKM. The CDR3 covers 14 residues. The CDR3 nucleotides are TGTGCCAGCAGTTCCGGACAGGGCAAAGAGACCCAGTACTTC. Protein sequence: CASSSGQGKETQYF.

The chain has TRBV9 and TRBJ2-5; TRBD2 might be the D (5 bases). CDR3 length: 14 amino acids. Germline-derived CDR1 and CDR2 are SGDLS and YYNGEE. V lost 5 bases and J lost 7, with 18 bases in between. The CDR3 DNA reads as TGTGCCAGCAGTGCACCTAGCTCCGTCGGGACCCAGTACTTC. Amino acid sequence: CASSAPSSVGTQYF.

The V call is TRBV11-3, the J call TRBJ2-1; 11 bases line up with TRBD2. CDR3 size: 17 residues. Germline V gene data show CDR1 as SGHNT and CDR2 as YENEEA. The V segment lost 3 bases and the J segment 7 bases; nucleotides outside the gene matches: 11. CDR3 loop: CASSLVLSPSGRNEQFF. The CDR3 nucleotides are TGTGCCAGCAGCTTGGTGTTGTCGCCTAGCGGGAGGAATGAGCAGTTCTTC.

CDR3 protein: CASSPYGQGNNSPLHF. The CDR3 DNA follows: TGTGCCAGCTCACCGTATGGACAGGGTAATAATTCACCCCTCCACTTT. V is TRBV18 and J is TRBJ1-6, with 8 positions matching TRBD1. The CDR3 is 16 amino acids. With 3 bases clipped from V and 5 bases from J, the junction kept 6 bases outside the gene matches. Germline V CDR1 and CDR2: KGHSH, LQKENI.

The chain joins TRBV19 to TRBJ2-5; the D gene is possibly TRBD1 (6 bases). CDR1 and CDR2 (germline): LNHDA, SQIVND (reference sequence). The ends were cut back, 3 bases at V and 3 bases at J, with 17 bases in the middle. The CDR3 runs to 16 residues. The DNA of the CDR3 is TGTGCCAGTAGTATTGGGGGCTACGGGCGGAAAGAGACCCAGTACTTC. This encodes CASSIGGYGRKETQYF.

The V and J genes are TRBV7-2 and TRBJ2-2; TRBD2 agrees at 12 bases. Unmatched junction bases numbered 5, after V lost 6 bases and J lost 6 bases. Looked up from germline, CDR1 is SGHTA and CDR2 is FQGNSA. The CDR3 runs 15 residues. The chain's CDR3 is CASSLAGGSSGELFF. CDR3 sequence (DNA): TGTGCCAGCAGTCTAGCGGGAGGGAGCTCCGGGGAGCTGTTTTTT.

The J gene is TRBJ1-2, the V gene TRBV7-9, with 10 nucleotides matching TRBD1. The CDR3 extends over 14 amino acids. Per the germline V gene, CDR1 is SEHNR and CDR2 is FQNEAQ (reference sequence). V gave up 3 bases and J gave up 6 bases; unmatched junction bases: 4. This chain's CDR3 is CASSLGTGDNGYTF. The CDR3 bases are TGTGCCAGCAGCTTGGGGACAGGGGACAATGGCTACACCTTC. Full variable domain (rest looked up from reference TRBV7-9 and TRBJ1-2): DTGVSQNPRHKITKRGQNVTFRCDPISEHNRLYWYRQTLGQGPEFLTYFQNEAQLEKSRLLSDRFSAERPKGSFSTLEIQRTEQGDSAMYLCASSLGTGDNGYTFGSGTRLTVV.

The genes are TRBV11-3 and TRBJ1-6; D is possibly TRBD1 (5 bases). The CDR3 loop spans 16 amino acids. V lost 5 bases, J lost 7 bases, and 18 bases lay in between. Germline V gene sequence: CDR1 SGHNT, CDR2 YENEEA. CDR3 DNA: TGTGCCAGCAGCGGACGGGGGGGGGATAAGAATTCACCCCTCCACTTT. The encoded protein is CASSGRGGDKNSPLHF.

The chain has TRBV7-2 and TRBJ2-6; D is uncertain. The germline V and J ends were trimmed by 5 bases and 0 bases, with 17 bases remaining between them. The germline V gene encodes CDR1 SGHTA and CDR2 FQGNSA. The length of the CDR3 is 18 residues. The CDR3 nucleotides read TGTGCCAGCAGCCCATTTAGATCTTTGCGCTCTGGGGCCAACGTCCTGACTTTC. It encodes CASSPFRSLRSGANVLTF.

This chain uses TRBV28 with TRBJ2-7; 7 positions agree with TRBD1. This CDR3 contains 14 residues. The germline V gene encodes CDR1 MDHEN and CDR2 SYDVKM. J gave up 1 base and V 8 bases, and 8 bases lay outside the gene matches. CDR3 amino acids: CASDPRDSSYEQYF. The CDR3 DNA sequence: TGTGCCAGCGACCCGAGGGACAGTTCCTACGAGCAGTACTTC.